This TCR beta chain was sequenced during a study of T cell changes during pregnancy in multiple sclerosis. Trimming removed 1 base from V and 3 bases from J; junction bases left unmatched: 8. The length of the CDR3 is 17 residues. CDR1 is SGHVS and CDR2 is FQNEAQ in the germline V gene. TCRdb keeps only in-frame clones here, not all; method: immunoSEQ multiplex PCR. The table lists some 100,000 clones, 94% of them singletons. This TCR derives from a female donor with multiple sclerosis, enrolled in a pregnancy study. The gene calls are TRBV7-8 and TRBJ1-3; 8 nucleotides align to TRBD1. The source was peripheral blood, collected before pregnancy. The CDR3 coding sequence is TGTGCCAGCAGCTTAGGACAGGGGCTTTTAGGTGGAAACACCATATATTTT. Protein: CASSLGQGLLGGNTIYF. Full variable domain (missing parts from reference TRBV7-8 and TRBJ1-3): GAGVSQSPRYKVAKRGQDVALRCDPISGHVSLFWYQQALGQGPEFLTYFQNEAQLDKSGLPSDRFFAERPEGSVSTLKIQRTQQEDSAVYLCASSLGQGLLGGNTIYFGEGSWLTVV.